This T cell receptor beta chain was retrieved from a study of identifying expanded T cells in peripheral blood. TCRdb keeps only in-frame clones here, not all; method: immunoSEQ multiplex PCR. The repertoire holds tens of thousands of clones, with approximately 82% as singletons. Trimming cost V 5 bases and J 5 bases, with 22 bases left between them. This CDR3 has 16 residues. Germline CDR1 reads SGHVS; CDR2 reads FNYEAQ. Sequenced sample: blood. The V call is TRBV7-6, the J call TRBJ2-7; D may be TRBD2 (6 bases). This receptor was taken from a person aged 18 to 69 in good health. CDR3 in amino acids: CASSPRTGLTANEQYF. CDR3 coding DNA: TGTGCCAGCAGCCCCCGGACGGGACTTACCGCAAACGAGCAGTACTTC.